The clone carrying this T cell receptor beta chain was recorded at least ten times. Its matching antigen is unknown. This sample is drawn from a study of T cells in Graves' hyperthyroidism and ophthalmopathy. Germline V gene lookup returns CDR1 SGHRS and CDR2 YFSETQ. V was clipped by 3 bases and J by 1 base, with 10 bases between them. The CDR3 runs to 14 residues. Amplification of TCR beta CDR3 regions was performed using RNA transcripts as template. The primer set for the first-round RT-PCR of the TCR CDR3 was HTBI. MiXCR was run by TCRdb on the multiplex PCR reads, yielding one entry per CDR3 protein. The sample includes approximately 430,000 distinct CDR3 sequences, about 15% of them seen just once. Notes on the study in general: Stable hyperthyroidism was separated from ophthalmopathy by a model based on 13 V-J features.

Out of over 7.5 ml of fresh peripheral blood came the PBMCs. The J gene is TRBJ1-1, the V gene TRBV5-1; D unresolved. The sequence was collected from a man aged 18 to 29 with Graves' ophthalmopathy. The sample was blood. CDR3 in amino acids: CASSSLPQNTEAFF. In DNA, the CDR3 is TGCGCCAGCAGCTCCCTGCCGCAGAACACTGAAGCTTTCTTT.